A single sample is the source of the 31 T cell receptor beta chains below, sequenced in a study of response to subunit inactivated influenza vaccine. One entry per CDR3 protein results from TCRdb running MiXCR on the RT-PCR reads. The table records roughly 710,000 distinct CDR3 sequences, around 15% of them present only once. Sample: PBMCs from blood, taken 14 to 15 days before vaccination. Receptors were obtained from a man aged 45-65 years who received an inactivated influenza vaccine.

This chain connects TRBV19 to TRBJ2-1; tentative D call: TRBD2 (7 bases). Germline lookup yields CDR1 LNHDA and CDR2 SQIVND (reference sequence). This CDR3 region has 16 residues. Trimming shortened V by 5 bases and J by 2 bases, and 16 bases separated the two germline ends. The CDR3 DNA sequence: TGTGCCAGTAGTGTAGGGGGGAGCGGGACCTACAATGAGCAGTTCTTC. As protein: CASSVGGSGTYNEQFF.

This clonotype has only a few counts. The gene calls are TRBV5-1 and TRBJ2-3, with 7 bases lining up with TRBD1. The CDR3 is 16 residues long. The ends lost 2 bases at V and 1 base at J; junction bases unmatched: 7. The germline gives CDR1 SGHRS, CDR2 YFSETQ. The CDR3 sequence is CASSLVYRGGTDTQYF. DNA of the CDR3: TGCGCCAGCAGCTTAGTATACAGGGGAGGCACAGATACGCAGTATTTT.

This clonotype showed up many times. V and J are TRBV11-2 and TRBJ2-1, with D perhaps matching TRBD2 (5 bases). The V gene's germline CDR1 is SGHAT and CDR2 FQNNGV. Between the trimmed V and J ends, which lost 5 bases and 9 bases, there was a span of 8 bases. The CDR3 has 11 residues. The CDR3 spells CASSLSGEQFF. DNA for the CDR3: TGTGCCAGCAGCCTCAGCGGTGAGCAGTTCTTC.

The chain combines TRBV12-3 or TRBV12-4 with TRBJ2-2, with 11 bases lining up with TRBD2. The CDR3 extends over 16 amino acids. V lost 3 bases and J lost 5; bases outside the gene matches: 5. This CDR3 reads CASSFVSSGGTGELFF. The CDR3 DNA sequence: TGTGCCAGCAGTTTTGTTTCTAGCGGGGGGACCGGGGAGCTGTTTTTT.

The V and J genes are TRBV30 and TRBJ2-7; tentative D call: TRBD1 (7 bases). Germline CDR1 is GTSNPN and CDR2 is SVGIG (reference sequence). CDR3 length: 15 amino acids. V lost 1 base, J lost 4 bases, and 17 bases lay in between. CDR3 coding DNA: TGTGCCTGGAGTGCGCAGGGGGGTAGGAGATACGAGCAGTACTTC. Amino acid sequence: CAWSAQGGRRYEQYF.

This clonotype appeared a few times. This chain uses TRBV11-1 with TRBJ1-1; D is perhaps TRBD1 (6 bases). Trimming took 2 bases from V and 2 from J, leaving 15 bases between them. The germline CDR1 and CDR2 sequences are SGHAT and FQDESV (reference sequence). CDR3 length: 16 residues. Written as DNA, the CDR3 is TGTGCCAGCAGCTTAAAGCGGGGGGCGAGAAACACTGAAGCTTTCTTT. Translating it yields CASSLKRGARNTEAFF.

This clonotype has a handful of counts. This chain joins TRBV6-2 or TRBV6-3 and TRBJ2-3, with D hard to call. The V and J ends lost 8 bases and 4 bases respectively, with 7 bases between them. This CDR3 is built from 11 residues. Germline V gene data show CDR1 as MNHEY and CDR2 as SVGEGT. The CDR3 protein is CASLRADTQYF. The CDR3 DNA reads TGTGCCAGCCTCCGCGCAGATACGCAGTATTTT.

The sample holds many counts of this clonotype. The V and J genes are TRBV6-5 and TRBJ2-3; D is ambiguous. With 0 bases removed from V and 4 bases from J, the gap between germline ends came to 8 bases. Germline lookup yields CDR1 MNHEY and CDR2 SVGAGI. The CDR3 has 14 amino acids. Written as DNA, the CDR3 is TGTGCCAGCAGTTACTCGCTCATCTCAGATACGCAGTATTTT. Translating gives CASSYSLISDTQYF.

This clonotype was seen more than once but under ten times. The J gene is TRBJ2-3, the V gene TRBV6-5, with 11 bases matching TRBD2. V gave up 0 bases and J gave up 2 bases; unmatched junction bases: 4. The CDR3 has 17 amino acids. Germline V gene lookup returns CDR1 MNHEY and CDR2 SVGAGI. CDR3 residues: CASSYSGTSGLTDTQYF. The CDR3 DNA reads TGTGCCAGCAGTTACTCGGGGACTAGCGGACTCACAGATACGCAGTATTTT.

The chain uses TRBV4-2 and TRBJ1-1; D is possibly TRBD1 (6 bases). The V end was cut by 1 base, the J end by 3 bases, with 21 bases between. Germline V gene sequence: CDR1 LGHNA, CDR2 YNFKEQ. CDR3 length equals 18 residues. The CDR3 sequence is CASSQGRPLTAGDTEAFF. In nucleotides, the CDR3 is TGTGCCAGCAGCCAAGGACGCCCTTTGACGGCAGGGGACACTGAAGCTTTCTTT.

This clonotype was seen a few times. The chain has TRBV28 and TRBJ1-6; D call uncertain. V shed 8 bases and J shed 5 bases, with 16 bases lying between them. This CDR3 contains 15 residues. The germline V gene has CDR1 MDHEN and CDR2 SYDVKM. CDR3 sequence (DNA): TGTGCCAGCCTCCGGGCGGGCCCAAATAATTCACCCCTCCACTTT. Protein sequence: CASLRAGPNNSPLHF.

The J gene is TRBJ1-6, the V gene TRBV15; D is ambiguous. The germline CDR1 and CDR2 sequences are LNHNV and YYDKDF (reference sequence). Trimming removed 5 bases at V and 7 bases at J, with 6 bases between. This CDR3 has 12 amino acids. In DNA form, the CDR3 reads TGTGCCACCAGCGTGGAAAATTCACCCCTCCACTTT. As protein: CATSVENSPLHF.

In its sample, this clonotype was seen many times. As DNA, the CDR3 is TGCGCCAGCAGCCTCTACGGCTACGACAGGGGCAACACCGGGGAGCTGTTTTTT. It is translated as CASSLYGYDRGNTGELFF. The chain employs TRBV4-3 and TRBJ2-2; 8 positions match TRBD1. V shed 4 bases, J shed 2 bases, and the junction held 12 bases outside the gene matches. Germline V gives CDR1 LGHNA, CDR2 YSLEER. The CDR3 extends over 18 amino acids.

This clonotype was observed many times. V is TRBV7-6 and J is TRBJ1-1; 9 positions match TRBD1. Per germline, CDR1 SGHVS and CDR2 FNYEAQ. V shed 5 bases and J 4 bases; nucleotides not matched to a gene: 5. The CDR3 is 14 residues long. CDR3 sequence: CASSRDRVGTEAFF. CDR3 nucleotide sequence: TGTGCCAGCAGCCGGGACAGGGTTGGCACTGAAGCTTTCTTT.

The chain carries TRBV15 and TRBJ2-1; 11 bases are shared with TRBD2. Per the germline V gene, CDR1 is LNHNV and CDR2 is YYDKDF (reference sequence). This CDR3 has 16 residues. Unmatched junction bases numbered 10, after V lost 3 bases and J lost 9 bases. For the CDR3, the DNA is TGTGCCACCAGCAGCTTAGATAGCGGGGGGGTGGGTGAGCAGTTCTTC. Protein sequence: CATSSLDSGGVGEQFF.

This clonotype was picked up a small number of times. This chain joins TRBV6-1 and TRBJ1-2; a possible D gene is TRBD1 (5 bases). CDR1 is MNHNS and CDR2 is SASEGT in the germline V gene. Trimming removed 6 bases at V and 11 bases at J, with 22 bases between. CDR3 size: 14 residues. CDR3 protein: CASSAAGTLVWYTF. CDR3 nucleotides: TGTGCCAGCAGCGCTGCCGGGACTCTGGTGTGGTACACCTTC.

This clonotype was recorded many times. The rearrangement joins TRBV7-8 to TRBJ1-6, with D possibly matching TRBD1 (5 bases). Between the trimmed V and J ends, which lost 0 bases and 10 bases, there was a span of 13 bases. The CDR3 has 15 residues. Germline-derived CDR1 and CDR2 are SGHVS and FQNEAQ. In nucleotides, the CDR3 is TGTGCCAGCAGCTTAGCCACCAGGGTCGGCTCACCCCTCCACTTT. It yields the protein CASSLATRVGSPLHF.

The chain carries TRBV6-5 and TRBJ2-5; D gene uncertain. The germline gives CDR1 MNHEY, CDR2 SVGAGI. CDR3 length: 15 amino acids. V lost 2 bases, J lost 4 bases, and 14 bases lay in between. Written as DNA, the CDR3 is TGTGCCAGCAGTTACAGCTTGGTTATGACAGAGACCCAGTACTTC. Protein: CASSYSLVMTETQYF.

This sequence joins TRBV9 and TRBJ1-6, with D perhaps TRBD1 (5 bases). Trimming left V 0 bases short and J 6 bases short, with 13 bases between. This CDR3 region has 16 residues. Germline V gene lookup returns CDR1 SGDLS and CDR2 YYNGEE. CDR3 sequence reads: CASSVDPGRTNSPLHF. The CDR3, as DNA: TGTGCCAGCAGCGTAGATCCGGGACGGACTAATTCACCCCTCCACTTT.

There are a few counts of this clonotype. This sequence joins TRBV7-9 and TRBJ1-5, with D possibly matching TRBD1 (5 bases). V lost 8 bases and J 2 bases, leaving 10 bases between the germline ends. The V gene's germline CDR1 is SEHNR and CDR2 FQNEAQ (reference sequence). The CDR3 sequence is 13 residues long. Here the CDR3 DNA reads TGTGCCAGCCAGGGTGGAGGCAATCAGCCCCAGCATTTT. Its protein is CASQGGGNQPQHF. The variable domain in full, with the rest retrieved from reference TRBV7-9 and TRBJ1-5, is DTGVSQNPRHKITKRGQNVTFRCDPISEHNRLYWYRQTLGQGPEFLTYFQNEAQLEKSRLLSDRFSAERPKGSFSTLEIQRTEQGDSAMYLCASQGGGNQPQHFGDGTRLSIL.

This clonotype was seen only a few times. This sequence joins TRBV12-3 or TRBV12-4 and TRBJ1-6, with D possibly matching TRBD1 (5 bases). Deletions cut 2 bases from V and 6 bases from J, with 8 bases between. This CDR3 has 14 residues. CDR3 in amino acids: CASSLRGGNSPLHF. The CDR3 nucleotides are TGTGCCAGCAGTTTAAGGGGTGGTAATTCACCCCTCCACTTT.

This chain links TRBV29-1 with TRBJ1-2; possible D gene TRBD1, 5 bases. Trimming took 3 bases from V and 0 from J, leaving 14 bases between them. CDR1 is SQVTM, CDR2 ANQGSEA, per germline. This CDR3 region has 15 residues. The chain's CDR3 is CSVDAGRVSNYGYTF. DNA for the CDR3: TGCAGCGTTGACGCAGGGAGGGTTTCTAACTATGGCTACACCTTC.

This clonotype was seen only a few times. CDR3 protein: CAISDGSRTRGEQFF. The CDR3 region has the DNA TGTGCCATCAGTGATGGTTCGAGGACAAGGGGTGAGCAGTTCTTC. The chain is built from TRBV10-3 and TRBJ2-1; a weak D match, TRBD1 (5 bases). The CDR3 sequence is 15 residues long. V shed 3 bases and J shed 9 bases, with 18 bases lying between them. Germline V gene lookup returns CDR1 ENHRY and CDR2 SYGVKD.

The chain employs TRBV27 and TRBJ2-1; TRBD2 is a possible D gene (6 bases). Deletions cut 3 bases from V and 2 bases from J, with 14 bases between. The CDR3 loop spans 16 amino acids. The germline V gene encodes CDR1 MNHEY and CDR2 SMNVEV (reference sequence). The CDR3 region has the DNA TGTGCCAGCAGTTTCCTCGGGGGAAGGACCTACAATGAGCAGTTCTTC. This translates into CASSFLGGRTYNEQFF.

The rearrangement links TRBV12-3 or TRBV12-4 to TRBJ1-1, with 10 bases fitting TRBD1. The CDR3 runs to 13 residues. The trim removed 5 bases at V and 9 bases at J, leaving 6 bases unmatched. The CDR3 loop is CASSLRDRGKAFF. The CDR3 nucleotides read TGTGCCAGCAGTCTCCGGGACAGGGGAAAAGCTTTCTTT.

The chain couples TRBV24-1 to TRBJ2-3; D possibly corresponds to TRBD2 (5 bases). The CDR3 is 14 amino acids. The germline CDR1 and CDR2 sequences are KGHDR and SFDVKD. The germline V and J ends were trimmed by 9 bases and 4 bases, with 16 bases remaining between them. CDR3 DNA: TGTGCCACCGTCGGAGCCGGGAATCCAGATACGCAGTATTTT. Its translation is CATVGAGNPDTQYF.

This clonotype was observed a few times. The chain joins TRBV2 to TRBJ2-2; 8 bases map to TRBD2. CDR1 and CDR2 (germline): SNHLY, FYNNEI. Trimming took 3 bases from V and 6 from J; bases not matched to a gene: 3. The CDR3 is 14 amino acids. This chain's CDR3 is CASSDRGGAGELFF. DNA of the CDR3: TGTGCCAGCAGTGATCGGGGGGGCGCCGGGGAGCTGTTTTTT.

A few counts support this clonotype. This chain links TRBV27 with TRBJ2-7; 11 nucleotides match TRBD2. V lost 6 bases and J lost 3; bases outside the gene matches: 7. The germline V gene has CDR1 MNHEY and CDR2 SMNVEV (reference sequence). The CDR3 totals 15 residues. The CDR3 region is CASSSGTSGIYEQYF. CDR3 nucleotides: TGTGCCAGCAGCTCTGGGACTAGCGGAATCTACGAGCAGTACTTC.

This clonotype has ten or more counts. The CDR3 DNA reads as TGTGCCAGCAGCTTAGGGCAGATTAACACTGAAGCTTTCTTT. Encoded protein: CASSLGQINTEAFF. The chain couples TRBV7-9 to TRBJ1-1; D ambiguous. The CDR3 is made up of 14 amino acids. Per germline, CDR1 SEHNR and CDR2 FQNEAQ (reference sequence). V was shortened by 1 base and J by 2 bases, with 8 bases between the two germline ends.

The chain couples TRBV20-1 to TRBJ2-7; 7 nucleotides agree with TRBD1. The CDR3 runs 15 residues. V lost 4 bases and J lost 4; bases outside the gene matches: 13. Germline V lookup: CDR1 DFQATT, CDR2 SNEGSKA (reference sequence). CDR3 loop: CSATPIRGLGYEQYF. The DNA for the CDR3 is TGCAGTGCTACCCCAATAAGGGGGCTTGGTTACGAGCAGTACTTC.

This clonotype came up many times. The CDR3 reads CASSLEQGPSGNQPQHF. CDR3 coding DNA: TGTGCCAGCAGCTTAGAACAGGGCCCCTCGGGCAATCAGCCCCAGCATTTT. The rearrangement uses TRBV11-1 and TRBJ1-5, with a possible D match to TRBD1 (6 bases). The germline V and J ends were trimmed by 1 base and 2 bases, with 15 bases remaining between them. Germline V gene sequence: CDR1 SGHAT, CDR2 FQDESV (reference sequence). The CDR3 is made up of 17 amino acids.